These 13 T cell receptor beta chains were all obtained from the same sample, sequenced in a study of cytomegalovirus exposure and HLA in healthy donors (dated by TCRdb to about 2017). The library was generated by the immunoSEQ multiplex PCR assay. For the multiplex PCR, a mixture combining 60 forward primers for TCR Vbeta segments and 13 reverse primers for TCR Jbeta segments was used. TCRdb limited this immuneACCESS table to in-frame rearrangements with V and J called. A share of clones is missing; checked studies link under half to unresolved V genes, and the rest is unexplained. The sample's clone listing holds around 140,000 clones. The leading ten clones occupy 1.5% to 1.9% of the sample. Sequencing was done on a sample of PBMCs. The source is a woman in her forties in good health and CMV-seronegative.

CDR3 sequence: CASSVGQGLSGNTIYF. DNA of the CDR3: TGTGCCAGCAGCGTGGGACAGGGGCTCTCTGGAAACACCATATATTTT. This chain links TRBV9 with TRBJ1-3; 10 bases agree with TRBD1. The CDR3 is 16 amino acids. The V and J ends lost 2 bases and 0 bases, in that order; junction bases with no gene match: 2. CDR1 is SGDLS and CDR2 is YYNGEE in the germline V gene.

The gene calls are TRBV6-1 and TRBJ2-6, with unresolved D. Germline V gene lookup returns CDR1 MNHNS and CDR2 SASEGT. Trimming removed 8 bases from V and 2 bases from J, with 7 bases in between. The CDR3 contains 13 residues. CDR3 nucleotides: TGTGCCAGCTCTCTCCCTGGGGCCAACGTCCTGACTTTC. Its protein product is CASSLPGANVLTF.

The chain has TRBV5-1 and TRBJ2-3; TRBD1 might be the D (6 bases). V was shortened by 3 bases and J by 2 bases, with 10 bases between the two germline ends. This CDR3 contains 14 residues. Germline CDR1 is SGHRS and CDR2 is YFSETQ. CDR3 bases: TGCGCCAGCAGCTCCCAGGGGTTCACAGATACGCAGTATTTT. It is translated as CASSSQGFTDTQYF.

This chain uses TRBV28 with TRBJ1-3, with TRBD1 matching over 7 bases. Germline CDR1 MDHEN, CDR2 SYDVKM. The CDR3 spans 14 residues. V shed 5 bases and J 0 bases; nucleotides not matched to a gene: 1. Here the CDR3 reads CASSGTVSGNTIYF. CDR3 DNA sequence: TGTGCCAGCAGTGGGACAGTCTCTGGAAACACCATATATTTT.

The chain recombines TRBV2 with TRBJ2-3, with 10 bases fitting TRBD1. The CDR3 contains 15 residues. Germline assignment: CDR1 SNHLY and CDR2 FYNNEI. Trimming removed 6 bases from V and 5 bases from J; junction bases left unmatched: 8. This CDR3 reads CASSGTGATGDTQYF. CDR3 bases: TGTGCCAGCAGCGGGACAGGGGCAACGGGAGATACGCAGTATTTT.

V usage is TRBV28 and J usage is TRBJ1-3; D unresolved. This CDR3 comprises 11 residues. Germline CDR1 reads MDHEN; CDR2 reads SYDVKM. With 8 bases removed from V and 9 bases from J, the gap between germline ends came to 11 bases. Here the CDR3 reads CASRGEATIYF. DNA of the CDR3: TGTGCCAGCCGCGGGGAGGCCACCATATATTTT.

The J gene is TRBJ2-7, the V gene TRBV20-1, with a tentative D call TRBD1 (6 bases). The V gene's germline CDR1 is DFQATT and CDR2 SNEGSKA (reference sequence). This CDR3 has 11 residues. With 5 bases removed from V and 3 bases from J, the gap between germline ends came to 8 bases. The CDR3 reads CSALQGYEQYV. For the CDR3, the DNA is TGCAGTGCTTTACAGGGCTACGAGCAGTACGTC.

The chain couples TRBV6-5 to TRBJ1-1; D is uncertain. Germline CDR1 reads MNHEY; CDR2 reads SVGAGI. The V end was cut by 6 bases, the J end by 2 bases, with 7 bases between. The CDR3 covers 12 residues. The DNA for the CDR3 is TGTGCCAGCAGCCCCCGTAACACTGAAGCTTTCTTT. Translating gives CASSPRNTEAFF.

J is TRBJ1-2 and V is TRBV9, with unresolved D. This CDR3 has 15 amino acids. Per the germline V gene, CDR1 is SGDLS and CDR2 is YYNGEE. Trimming took off 3 bases at V and 6 bases at J, with 18 bases between the two ends. For the CDR3, the DNA is TGTGCCAGCAGCGATAGCGGACTGGGCCGGAATGGCTACACCTTC. It yields the protein CASSDSGLGRNGYTF.

The V and J genes are TRBV4-3 and TRBJ1-1; 7 bases map to TRBD1. Germline values: CDR1 LGHNA, CDR2 YSLEER. This CDR3 is 15 amino acids long. J lost 11 bases, V lost 0 bases, and 12 bases had no gene match. The CDR3 bases are TGCGCCAGCAGCCAAGATTCTACAGGGGTGTCGAAGGCTTTCTTT. The encoded protein is CASSQDSTGVSKAFF.

CDR3 sequence: CASSLTSWTDEKLFF. The CDR3, as DNA: TGTGCCAGCAGCCTGACATCTTGGACTGACGAAAAACTGTTTTTT. The chain is built from TRBV4-2 and TRBJ1-4; D is unresolved. The CDR3 is made up of 15 amino acids. Trimming cost V 4 bases and J 8 bases, with 17 bases left between them. Germline V gene data show CDR1 as LGHNA and CDR2 as YNFKEQ.

The V and J genes are TRBV6-9 and TRBJ1-4; TRBD1 matches at 8 bases. Germline-derived CDR1 and CDR2 are MNHGY and SVAAGI. The CDR3 sequence is 18 residues long. The ends lost 8 bases at V and 3 bases at J; junction bases unmatched: 17. The CDR3 reads CASPPRGQVNFANEKLFF. The CDR3 nucleotides are TGTGCCAGCCCTCCTCGGGGACAGGTCAATTTTGCTAATGAAAAACTGTTTTTT.

The rearrangement links TRBV5-1 to TRBJ1-2, with TRBD1 matching over 9 bases. CDR1 is SGHRS and CDR2 is YFSETQ in the germline V gene. The CDR3 runs 14 residues. The V segment lost 4 bases and the J segment 6 bases; nucleotides outside the gene matches: 7. The CDR3: CASSPRTGVDGYTF. The CDR3 DNA reads as TGCGCCAGCAGCCCGAGGACAGGGGTGGATGGCTACACCTTC.